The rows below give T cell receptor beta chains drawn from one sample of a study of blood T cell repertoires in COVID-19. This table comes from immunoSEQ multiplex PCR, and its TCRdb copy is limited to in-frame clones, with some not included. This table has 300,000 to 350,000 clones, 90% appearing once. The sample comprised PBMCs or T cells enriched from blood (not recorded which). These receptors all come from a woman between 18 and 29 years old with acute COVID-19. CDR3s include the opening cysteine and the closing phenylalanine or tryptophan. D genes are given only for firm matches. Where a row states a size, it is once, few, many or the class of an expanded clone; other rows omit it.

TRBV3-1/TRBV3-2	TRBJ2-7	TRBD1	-	TGTGCCAGCAGCCAAGCGGGGTGGACAGGGAGACTGTACGAGCAGTACTTC	CASSQAGWTGRLYEQYF
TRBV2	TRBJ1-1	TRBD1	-	TGTGCCAGCAGTGACGTTGGACAGGGGTCGGCTTTCTTT	CASSDVGQGSAFF
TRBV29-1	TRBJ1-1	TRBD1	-	TGCAGCGTTGTTCCCAGGGGGCGAGAGACCACTGAAGCTTTCTTT	CSVVPRGRETTEAFF
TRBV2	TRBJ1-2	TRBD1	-	TGTGCCAGCAGACTCGGACAGGGATATGGCTACACCTTC	CASRLGQGYGYTF
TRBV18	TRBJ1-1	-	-	TGTGCCAGCTCACCACCAGGGTTAGGTAGCGCTGAAGCTTTCTTT	CASSPPGLGSAEAFF
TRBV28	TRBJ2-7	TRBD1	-	TGTGCCAGCAGCACACCCGGGACAGGGTTATGGGAGCAGTACTTC	CASSTPGTGLWEQYF
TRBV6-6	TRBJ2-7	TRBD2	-	TGTGCCAGCATGCGCGGGGGGGGGTCCTACGAGCAGTACTTC	CASMRGGGSYEQYF
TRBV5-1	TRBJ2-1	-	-	TGCGCCAGCAGCTTGAACGGAGGGAGCAATGAGCAGTTCTTC	CASSLNGGSNEQFF
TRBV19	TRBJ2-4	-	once	TGTGCCAGTATAGGGAGGACCCAGGGGGGTCAGTACTTC	CASIGRTQGGQYF
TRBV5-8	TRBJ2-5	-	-	TGTGCCAGCAGCTTCCCAGGGGCGAGGGAGACCCAGTACTTC	CASSFPGARETQYF
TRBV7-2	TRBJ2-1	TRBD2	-	TGTGCCAGCAGCTTAGTAGCGGGTAAGAGCTCCTACAATGAGCAGTTCTTC	CASSLVAGKSSYNEQFF
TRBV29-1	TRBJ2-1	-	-	TGCAGCGTTATAGTTGGTGAGCAGTTCTTC	CSVIVGEQFF
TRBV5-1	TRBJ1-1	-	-	TGCGCCAGCAGCGTCATAAGCGGCGGGTCCACTGAAGCTTTCTTT	CASSVISGGSTEAFF
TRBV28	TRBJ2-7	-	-	TGTGCCAGCAGCACACTGGGTGGGGGAGGCGCCGAGCAGTACTTC	CASSTLGGGGAEQYF
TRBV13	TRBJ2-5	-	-	TGTGCCAGCAGCCCCGGACGGGATAGCGAGACCCAGTACTTC	CASSPGRDSETQYF
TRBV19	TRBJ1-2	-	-	TGTGCCAGTAGTATACCCTGGGACTATGACTATGGCTACACCTTC	CASSIPWDYDYGYTF
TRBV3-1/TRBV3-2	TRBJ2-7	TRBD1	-	TGTGCCAGCAGCCGCCAGGGGGCGCAGAACGAGCAGTACTTC	CASSRQGAQNEQYF
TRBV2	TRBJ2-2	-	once	TGTGCCAGTACGGACAGCGCGAACACCGGGGAGCTGTTTTTT	CASTDSANTGELFF
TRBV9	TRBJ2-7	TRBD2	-	TGTGCCAGCAGCGTAACGGGACTACCCTCCTACGAGCAGTACTTC	CASSVTGLPSYEQYF
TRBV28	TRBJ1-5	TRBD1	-	TGTGCCAGCAGTTTTTCCAACCCCCGGACAGGGTTAGGGCCCCAGCATTTT	CASSFSNPRTGLGPQHF
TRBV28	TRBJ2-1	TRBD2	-	TGTGCCAGCAGGGTTAGCGGGAGCGGACGCAATGAGCAGTTCTTC	CASRVSGSGRNEQFF
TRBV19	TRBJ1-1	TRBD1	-	TGTGCCAGTACCCGACAGGGAATGGGAACTGAAGCTTTCTTT	CASTRQGMGTEAFF
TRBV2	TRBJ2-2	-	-	TGTGCCAGCAATAATCCCGGGGAGCTGTTTTTT	CASNNPGELFF
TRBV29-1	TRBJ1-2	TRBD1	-	TGCAGCACGGGACAGGGGGCCGAAGGCTACACCTTC	CSTGQGAEGYTF
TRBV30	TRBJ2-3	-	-	TGTGCCTGGAGTCCAGGGGGCGGGAGTGTAGATACGCAGTATTTT	CAWSPGGGSVDTQYF
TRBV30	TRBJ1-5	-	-	TGTGCCTGGAGTGTTTCGGGGAATCAGCCCCAGCATTTT	CAWSVSGNQPQHF
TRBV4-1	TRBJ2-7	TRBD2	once	TGCGCCAGCAGCCAACACCTCGGGACTAGCGGGATCGACTCCTACGAGCAGTACTTC	CASSQHLGTSGIDSYEQYF
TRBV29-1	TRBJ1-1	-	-	TGCAGCTCACAGGGCCGGGGCACTGAAGCTTTCTTT	CSSQGRGTEAFF
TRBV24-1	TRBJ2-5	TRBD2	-	TGTGCCACCAGTGAATCAGCGGGATTCCAAGAGACCCAGTACTTC	CATSESAGFQETQYF
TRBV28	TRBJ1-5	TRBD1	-	TGTGCCAGCAGTTTAGGGACAGGGTTGGGTCAGCCCCAGCATTTT	CASSLGTGLGQPQHF
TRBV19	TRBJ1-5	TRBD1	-	TGTGCCAGTATTAGGACAGGGGGCAATCAGCCCCAGCATTTT	CASIRTGGNQPQHF
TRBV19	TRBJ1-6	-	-	TGTGCCAGTAGTGTTGGAGGGAATTCACCCCTCCACTTT	CASSVGGNSPLHF
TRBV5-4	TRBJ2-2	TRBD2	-	TGTGCCAGCAGCTTAGGCGGGAGACGCACCGGGGAGCTGTTTTTT	CASSLGGRRTGELFF
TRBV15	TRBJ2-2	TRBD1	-	TGTGCCACCAGCAGAGACCCTAGACAGGGCGGGGAGCTGTTTTTT	CATSRDPRQGGELFF
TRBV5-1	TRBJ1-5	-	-	TGCGCCAGCAGCTTGGAGGGGGATAGCAATCAGCCCCAGCATTTT	CASSLEGDSNQPQHF
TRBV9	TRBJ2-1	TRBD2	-	TGTGCCAGCAGCGTCGTAGCGGGAGGTAACAATGAGCAGTTCTTC	CASSVVAGGNNEQFF
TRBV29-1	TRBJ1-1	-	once	TGCAGCGTGGCCGGACTGAAGGAAGCTTTCTTT	CSVAGLKEAFF
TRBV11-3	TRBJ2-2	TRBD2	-	TGTGCCAGCAGCTTAACGGGACTAGCGGGAAGAGTTACCCACGGGGAGCTGTTTTTT	CASSLTGLAGRVTHGELFF
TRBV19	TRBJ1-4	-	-	TGTGCCAGTAGTACCGGGATGGACGGTGAAAAACTGTTTTTT	CASSTGMDGEKLFF
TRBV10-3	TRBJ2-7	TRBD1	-	TGTGCCATCAGTGGGACAGGGAGTCCCTACGAGCAGTACTTC	CAISGTGSPYEQYF
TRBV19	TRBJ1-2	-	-	TGTGCCACCCAGTCGTCCTATGGCTACACCTTC	CATQSSYGYTF
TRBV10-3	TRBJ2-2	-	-	TGTGCCATCAGTGAGGGACAGAACACCGGGGAGCTGTTTTTT	CAISEGQNTGELFF
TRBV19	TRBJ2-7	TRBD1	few	TGTGCCAGTAGTATATGTCGGGACAGGGCCTACGAGCAGTACTTC	CASSICRDRAYEQYF
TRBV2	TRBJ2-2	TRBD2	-	TGTGCCAGCAGTTTCCCAGCGGGAGAACCAACCGGGGAGCTGTTTTTT	CASSFPAGEPTGELFF
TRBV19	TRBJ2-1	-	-	TGTGCCAGTAGTATAATCGGGGCGGGAAGGTGGGGAAATGAGCAGTTCTTC	CASSIIGAGRWGNEQFF
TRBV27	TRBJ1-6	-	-	TGTGCCAGCAGTTTAGGAACGGGGAGCTCCTATAATTCACCCCTCCACTTT	CASSLGTGSSYNSPLHF
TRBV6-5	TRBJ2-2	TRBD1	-	TGTGCCAGCAAGTGGGACAGGAACACCGGGGAGCTGTTTTTT	CASKWDRNTGELFF
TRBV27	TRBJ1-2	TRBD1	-	TGTGCCAGCAGGACCACAGGGGGCGAGGGCTATGGCTACACCTTC	CASRTTGGEGYGYTF
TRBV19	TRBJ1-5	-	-	TGTGCCAGTAGTATAAACACGGGGGGCATGAGCAATCAGCCCCAGCATTTT	CASSINTGGMSNQPQHF
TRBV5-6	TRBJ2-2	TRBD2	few	TGTGCCAGCAGCCCCGGACTAGCGGTGAACACCGGGGAGCTGTTTTTT	CASSPGLAVNTGELFF
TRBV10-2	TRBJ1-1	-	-	TGCGCCAGCAGTGAGCCTACCGGTATGAACACTGAAGCTTTCTTT	CASSEPTGMNTEAFF
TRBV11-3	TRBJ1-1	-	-	TGTGCCAGCAGCGGGCGGACATCGGACACTGAAGCTTTCTTT	CASSGRTSDTEAFF
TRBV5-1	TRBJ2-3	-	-	TGCGCCAGCAGCGGCACTAGTTCTGGTACGCAGTATTTT	CASSGTSSGTQYF
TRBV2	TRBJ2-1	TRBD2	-	TGTGCCAGCAGTGAAGGCACTAGCGGCGGAGGGGGGGTTGAGCAGTTCTTC	CASSEGTSGGGGVEQFF
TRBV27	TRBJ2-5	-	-	TGTGCCAGCAGTCGCTATACAGAGTCAGAGACCCAGTACTTC	CASSRYTESETQYF